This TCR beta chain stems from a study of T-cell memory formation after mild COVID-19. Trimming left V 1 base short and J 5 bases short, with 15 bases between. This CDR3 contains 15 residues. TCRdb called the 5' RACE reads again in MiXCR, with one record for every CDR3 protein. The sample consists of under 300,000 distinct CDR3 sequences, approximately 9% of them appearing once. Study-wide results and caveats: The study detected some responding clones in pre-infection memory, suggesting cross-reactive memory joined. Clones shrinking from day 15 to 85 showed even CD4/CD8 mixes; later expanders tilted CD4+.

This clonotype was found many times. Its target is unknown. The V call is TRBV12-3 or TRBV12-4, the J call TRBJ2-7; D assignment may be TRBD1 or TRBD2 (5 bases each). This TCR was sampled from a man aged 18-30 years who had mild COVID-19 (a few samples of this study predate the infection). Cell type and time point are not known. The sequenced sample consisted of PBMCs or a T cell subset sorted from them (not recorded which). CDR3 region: CASSLVFTRGDEQYF. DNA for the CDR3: TGTGCCAGCAGTTTAGTTTTCACCCGGGGCGACGAGCAGTACTTC.